Listed below are T cell receptor beta chains from one sample, sequenced in a study of blood T cell repertoires in COVID-19. Data came from immunoSEQ multiplex PCR; TCRdb stores just in-frame clones and leaves some out. In the table there are under 200,000 clones, 84% of which are singletons. Source material: peripheral blood. These TCRs come from an elderly woman with COVID-19, enrolled during active disease. CDR3s include the opening cysteine and the closing phenylalanine or tryptophan. The order of the fields is clone size, D gene, J gene, V gene, CDR3 DNA, CDR3 protein. A D gene is named only where the DNA matches it firmly. Clone size is not always given. Where it is, it says once, few, many or a class for expanded clones.

>-|-|TRBJ2-5|TRBV30
TGTGCCTGGAGTCTATTAATCCAAGAGACCCAGTACTTC
CAWSLLIQETQYF
>-|TRBD2|TRBJ2-1|TRBV4-2
TGTGCCAGCAGCCAAGAGGGGACTAGCGGGGGGGGCTACAATGAGCAGTTCTTC
CASSQEGTSGGGYNEQFF
>few|-|TRBJ1-1|TRBV6-5
TGTGCCAGCGGGTACAGAGTAGAAGCTTTCTTT
CASGYRVEAFF
>once|-|TRBJ2-7|TRBV6-2/TRBV6-3
TGTGCCAGCAGTAAATCACCGAGCTCCTACGAGCAGTACTTC
CASSKSPSSYEQYF
>-|-|TRBJ1-2|TRBV7-2
TGTGCCAGCACCTTAAGGGGGAGTGGGGTGGGTGGCTACACCTTC
CASTLRGSGVGGYTF
>once|-|TRBJ1-3|TRBV3-1/TRBV3-2
TGTGCCAGCAGCCTCAGGGGAGACTCTGGAAACACCATATATTTT
CASSLRGDSGNTIYF
>-|-|TRBJ1-1|TRBV2
TGTGCCAGCAGTACGGACAGATTGAACACTGAAGCTTTCTTT
CASSTDRLNTEAFF
>-|-|TRBJ1-2|TRBV5-4
TGTGCCAGCAGCTATGACAGCTACTCGTATGGCTACACCTTC
CASSYDSYSYGYTF
>-|-|TRBJ2-1|TRBV7-2
TGTGCCAGCAGCTCAGCCAGGAGGGGCAATGAGCAGTTCTTC
CASSSARRGNEQFF
>-|-|TRBJ2-7|TRBV30
TGTGCCTGGAGTTTCCGAGGGGGGGTCTACGAGCAGTACTTC
CAWSFRGGVYEQYF
>-|-|TRBJ2-3|TRBV28
TGTGCCAGCAGTCTGACAGTTGATACGCAGTATTTT
CASSLTVDTQYF
>once|-|TRBJ2-5|TRBV27
TGTGCCAGCAGTTCCCCCGGGCCGAGGGTGAAGACCCAGTACTTC
CASSSPGPRVKTQYF
>-|-|TRBJ1-1|TRBV5-4
TGTGCCAGCAGCTTGGGTGAGGGAACTGAAGCTTTCTTT
CASSLGEGTEAFF
>-|TRBD1|TRBJ1-2|TRBV5-1
TGCGCCAGCAGCTTGGCAGGGGGAGCTAACTATGGCTACACCTTC
CASSLAGGANYGYTF
>-|-|TRBJ1-5|TRBV28
TGTGCCAGCAGTCCACCTCCGGGACAAAATCAGCCCCAGCATTTT
CASSPPPGQNQPQHF
>-|-|TRBJ1-5|TRBV7-8
TGTGCCAGCAGCTTATACGGCAGGGCGGATCAGCCCCAGCATTTT
CASSLYGRADQPQHF
>-|TRBD1|TRBJ1-2|TRBV9
TGTGCCAGCAGCTTTAGACAGGGGGCGCATGGCTACACCTTC
CASSFRQGAHGYTF
>few|-|TRBJ1-3|TRBV5-6
TGTGCCAGCAGCCAACAGGGAGAGTATGGAAACACCATATATTTT
CASSQQGEYGNTIYF
>-|-|TRBJ1-1|TRBV2
TGTGCCAGCGCACAGGTGTACACTGAAGCTTTCTTT
CASAQVYTEAFF
>-|TRBD1|TRBJ2-2|TRBV5-4
TGTGCCAGCAGTCGGACAGGGGGCGGTAAAACGGCCACCGGGGAGCTGTTTTTT
CASSRTGGGKTATGELFF
>-|TRBD1|TRBJ2-1|TRBV2
TGTGCCAGCATGACTCTCGGGACAGGGGGCTACAATGAGCAGTTCTTC
CASMTLGTGGYNEQFF
>-|TRBD2|TRBJ2-1|TRBV6-2/TRBV6-3
TGTGCCAGCAGCCCGGGGGGCAATGAGCAGTTCTTC
CASSPGGNEQFF
>-|TRBD2|TRBJ2-5|TRBV5-8
TGTGCCAGCAGCTTGGACGGGACTAGCGGGAGAACAGAGACCCAGTACTTC
CASSLDGTSGRTETQYF